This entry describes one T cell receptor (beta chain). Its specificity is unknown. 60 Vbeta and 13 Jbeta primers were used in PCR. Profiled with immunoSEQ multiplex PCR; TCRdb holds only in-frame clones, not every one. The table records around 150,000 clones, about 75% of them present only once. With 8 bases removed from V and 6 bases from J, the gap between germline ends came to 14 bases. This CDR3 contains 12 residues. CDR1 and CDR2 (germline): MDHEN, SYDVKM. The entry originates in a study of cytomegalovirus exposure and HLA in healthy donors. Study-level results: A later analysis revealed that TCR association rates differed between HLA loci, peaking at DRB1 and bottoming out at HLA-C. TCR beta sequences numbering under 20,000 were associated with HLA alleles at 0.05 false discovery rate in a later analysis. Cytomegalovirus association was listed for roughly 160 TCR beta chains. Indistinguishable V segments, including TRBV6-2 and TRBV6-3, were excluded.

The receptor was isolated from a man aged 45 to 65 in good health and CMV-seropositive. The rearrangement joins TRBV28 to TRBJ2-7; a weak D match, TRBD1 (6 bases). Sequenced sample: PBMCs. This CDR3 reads CASAGALGEQYF. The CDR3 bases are TGTGCCAGCGCAGGGGCCCTCGGCGAGCAGTACTTC.